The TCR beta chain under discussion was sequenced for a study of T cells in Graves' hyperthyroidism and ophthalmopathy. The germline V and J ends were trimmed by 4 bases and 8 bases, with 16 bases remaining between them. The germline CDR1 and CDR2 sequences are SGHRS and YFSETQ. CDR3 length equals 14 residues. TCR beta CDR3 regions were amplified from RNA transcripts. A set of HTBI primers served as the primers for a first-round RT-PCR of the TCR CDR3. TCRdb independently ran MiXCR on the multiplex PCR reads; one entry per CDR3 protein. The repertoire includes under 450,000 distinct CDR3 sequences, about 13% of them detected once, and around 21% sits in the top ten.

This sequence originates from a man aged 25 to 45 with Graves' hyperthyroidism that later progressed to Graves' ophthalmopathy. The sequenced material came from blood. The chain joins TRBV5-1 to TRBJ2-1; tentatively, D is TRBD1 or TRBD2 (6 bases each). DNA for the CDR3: TGCGCCAGCAGCCTTGACAGGCCGGGGGATGAGCAGTTCTTC. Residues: CASSLDRPGDEQFF.